This TCR beta chain was captured by sequencing in a study of blood T cell repertoires in COVID-19 (dated by TCRdb to the early 2020s). The study in broad terms: Samples from collaborators originated in the United States, Italy and Spain and spanned both the acute and convalescent phases of COVID-19. The material from the prospective study consisted of cDNA or gDNA derived from T cells, B-cell-depleted T cells, or PBMCs. The dataset comprised deeply sampled blood TCRbeta repertoires from subjects exposed to, actively infected with, or recovered from COVID-19. The repertoires were made available in a free public database intended to serve as a resource for research on the immune response to SARS-CoV-2. The samples were drawn from the first 160 participants of the ongoing ImmuneRACE study and from 1,254 subjects provided by 6 global collaborators. Sample metadata almost always included a de-identified subject ID, COVID-19 status, age in years and sex. Where available, HLA class I and class II types were obtained from metadata supplied by the sample provider rather than from assay-based typing. What the work shows at the level of the full study, not this receptor alone: The amount of clinical and demographic metadata varied by source and participant and was provided uncurated.

The CDR3 holds 14 amino acids from the cysteine to the phenylalanine. Only CDR3 DNA remains: 42 bases, in frame from the first base. The germline V gene provides CDR1 SGHTA and CDR2 FQGNSA. The V and J ends are trimmed by 4 bases and 3 bases, leaving 10 bases between them. TCRbeta CDR3 regions were amplified from genomic DNA using the immunoSEQ Assay, a bias-controlled multiplex PCR. The original pipeline was this. The number of nucleated cells in each sample was estimated by amplification of reference gene primers within the assay. To quantify the absolute abundance of each unique TCRbeta CDR3 rearrangement, sequence reads were collapsed and filtered. Productive Simpson clonality was computed per sample as the square root of Simpson's diversity index over productive rearrangements. The table was pulled from immuneACCESS by TCRdb, which kept in-frame rearrangements only. Such tables lose some clones; where checked, under half of the loss comes from unresolved V genes, and the rest has no known cause. V and J calls and clone size are those listed in that table; D and trimming were worked out from the DNA. Within this sample are 250,000 to 400,000 clones, with around 88% of them counted one time only. The top ten constitute 1.6% of the sample.

Of note for this clone: It lacks a known antigen. The sample holds no much larger clone one base away, and base qualities are not on file.

One collaborating source in Seattle enrolled patients while the patients were actively infected and followed the patients over time throughout the course of disease. Whole blood was collected in K2EDTA tubes by collaborating institutions according to the institutions' own protocols. For TCRbeta analysis, collaborator samples were shipped as frozen whole blood, as isolated PBMCs, or as DNA extracted from either sample type. Rearrangement joined TRBV7-2 to TRBJ2-1; a weak D assignment points to TRBD1 (5 bases agree). Sequencing input: peripheral blood. This clonotype originated in a woman aged 30 to 39 with COVID-19, enrolled during active disease. CDR3 loop: CASSSQGFYNEQFF. The nucleotide sequence reads TGTGCCAGCAGCTCGCAGGGATTCTACAATGAGCAGTTCTTC.